This TCR beta chain was documented in a study of regulatory T cells in long-lasting Graves disease. Study as a whole: Persistence in Graves' disease required over 5 years of antithyroid drugs plus positive TSH receptor antibodies. Study observations and caveats: Patients with persistent Graves' had lower TCR diversity than newly diagnosed patients. With persistent disease, TRBV28, TRBJ1-2 and TRBJ2-5 were the favored segments.

Looked up from germline, CDR1 is LNHDA and CDR2 is SQIVND (reference sequence). The CDR3 extends over 14 amino acids. The V end was cut by 6 bases, the J end by 3 bases, with 14 bases between. Arm-PCR of CDR3 regions and iRepertoire HTBI primers were used to build TCR beta libraries. TCRdb itself ran the multiplex PCR reads through MiXCR, one entry per CDR3 protein. The table includes approximately 400,000 distinct CDR3 sequences, 23% detected once. Specified time point: persistent/refractory GD, antithyroid drugs over 5 years with positive TRAb. Extracted PBMC RNA gave rise to the TCR library. Of note for this clonotype: Its antigen is unidentified.

Sequencing was performed on peripheral blood mononuclear cells (PBMCs), taken when the disease was refractory, from a patient treated with antithyroid drugs. The TCR sequence derives from a female donor with Graves disease. The chain employs TRBV19 and TRBJ1-2; TRBD1 might be the D (5 bases). The CDR3 DNA sequence: TGTGCCAGTAGCCTTAGGGGTGATCACTATGGCTACACCTTC. This sequence encodes CASSLRGDHYGYTF.